Sequencing of this T cell receptor beta chain was carried out in a study of T cell clonality in common variable immunodeficiency. General study points: In common variable immunodeficiency, TCR beta chains reportedly carried fewer deletions and N-nucleotide insertions.

TCRdb keeps only in-frame clones here, not all; method: immunoSEQ multiplex PCR. The listing records around 16,000 clones. In regard to this clone: Its antigen is undetermined.

This sequence was found in a human donor with common variable immunodeficiency. Sequenced material: peripheral blood mononuclear cells.

CDR3 loop: CASSPGTDYGYTF. The DNA read from the CDR3 is TGTGCCAGCAGTCCCGGGACAGACTATGGC. The rearrangement links TRBV12-3 or TRBV12-4 to TRBJ1-2; 7 nucleotides agree with TRBD1. The read is 3 residues too short to cover the CDR3 end, so that end is filled in from the germline J gene. The J segment lost 3 bases and the V segment lost 5 bases, leaving 3 bases of the junction unmatched. The CDR3 length is 13 residues.